The sequence of this T cell receptor (beta chain) was determined in a study of blood T cell repertoires in COVID-19. Across the whole study: T cells, B-cell-depleted T cells, or PBMCs supplied cDNA or gDNA.

This clone has more than one count but fewer than ten. As handled by the study authors: For nucleated cells, counts were estimated from reference gene primer amplification. Here immunoSEQ multiplex PCR was the method, and the copy in TCRdb shows in-frame clones only, minus some. V, J and clone size reflect that table, while D and trimming were determined from the DNA. The table includes about 360,000 clones, about four fifths detected once. The CDR3 is 15 residues long. The V and J ends lost 0 bases and 2 bases respectively, with 11 bases between them. Germline assignment: CDR1 LGHNA and CDR2 YSLEER. The source of this sequence is a man younger than 45 with active or convalescent COVID-19. Sequencing was done on a sample of peripheral blood. The chain couples TRBV4-3 to TRBJ2-7; the D gene is possibly TRBD1 (5 bases). DNA of the CDR3: TGCGCCAGCAGCCAAGAATACCAGGGAACCTACGAGCAGTACTTC. It translates to CASSQEYQGTYEQYF.